These 17 T cell receptor beta chains were sequenced from one sample in a study of cytotoxic CD8 clonotypes in ibrutinib-treated CLL. The assay was immunoSEQ multiplex PCR, and TCRdb's table has in-frame clones only and misses some. Among some 130,000 clones listed, less than 90% were seen once. The input for sequencing was PBMCs, taken after 24 months of ibrutinib treatment. The source of these receptors is a human donor with chronic lymphocytic leukemia.

The chain joins TRBV7-9 to TRBJ2-1; TRBD2 might be the D (6 bases). In germline, CDR1 is SEHNR, CDR2 FQNEAQ (reference sequence). V was clipped by 5 bases and J by 4 bases, with 24 bases between them. CDR3 length: 18 amino acids. This CDR3 is CASSPQGPSRAGYNEQFF. The CDR3 bases are TGTGCCAGCAGCCCCCAGGGCCCATCCAGGGCGGGATACAATGAGCAGTTCTTC.

This sequence joins TRBV28 and TRBJ2-7, with TRBD1 as a possible D gene (5 bases). In germline, CDR1 is MDHEN, CDR2 SYDVKM. The CDR3 runs to 14 residues. Between the trimmed V and J ends, which lost 1 base and 3 bases, there was a span of 10 bases. The CDR3 loop is CASSLSQAHYEQYF. In DNA form, the CDR3 reads TGTGCCAGCAGTTTATCACAGGCCCACTACGAGCAGTACTTC. Based on the CDR3 plus reference TRBV28 and TRBJ2-7, the full variable domain is DVKVTQSSRYLVKRTGEKVFLECVQDMDHENMFWYRQDPGLGLRLIYFSYDVKMKEKGDIPEGYSVSREKKERFSLILESASTNQTSMYLCASSLSQAHYEQYFGPGTRLTVT.

The chain has TRBV29-1 and TRBJ2-5; D uncertain. Germline CDR1 and CDR2: SQVTM and ANQGSEA. The CDR3 is 13 residues long. The V end lost 3 bases, the J end lost 2 bases, and 10 bases lay between the germline ends. Here the CDR3 reads CSVEGQEQETQYF. The CDR3 DNA reads as TGCAGCGTTGAGGGCCAGGAACAAGAGACCCAGTACTTC.

This clone has only one observation. J is TRBJ2-2 and V is TRBV6-5; 8 bases are a match to TRBD1. Trimming removed 10 bases from V and 7 bases from J; junction bases left unmatched: 5. The V gene's germline CDR1 is MNHEY and CDR2 SVGAGI. The CDR3 is 12 residues long. The CDR3 DNA is TGTGCCACCCAGGGGGCAGGCGGGGAGCTGTTTTTT. Its translation: CATQGAGGELFF.

The chain couples TRBV7-9 to TRBJ2-2, with D tentatively TRBD2 (5 bases). Trimming left V 5 bases short and J 5 bases short, with 6 bases between. This CDR3 contains 12 residues. Germline V lookup: CDR1 SEHNR, CDR2 FQNEAQ (reference sequence). In nucleotides, the CDR3 is TGTGCCAGCAGCGGGGAGACCGGGGAGCTGTTTTTT. It encodes CASSGETGELFF.

The V gene is TRBV6-1, the J gene TRBJ1-2; D may be TRBD1 (6 bases). The germline gives CDR1 MNHNS, CDR2 SASEGT. The V end lost 6 bases, the J end lost 2 bases, and 7 bases lay between the germline ends. The CDR3 is 12 amino acids. For the CDR3, the DNA is TGTGCCAGCAGCGGACAGAACTATGGCTACACCTTC. Amino acids: CASSGQNYGYTF.

The rearrangement uses TRBV5-4 and TRBJ2-1; TRBD2 matches 9 bases. The CDR3 totals 14 residues. The J segment lost 7 bases and the V segment lost 0 bases, leaving 2 bases of the junction unmatched. Germline CDR1 is SGHNT and CDR2 is YYREEE (reference sequence). DNA for the CDR3: TGTGCCAGCAGCTTGGCTAGCGGGGCGAATGAGCAGTTCTTC. It encodes CASSLASGANEQFF.

This clone was seen only a few times. This chain links TRBV28 with TRBJ1-1, with 8 bases lining up with TRBD1. Germline values: CDR1 MDHEN, CDR2 SYDVKM. After removal of 5 bases from V and 3 bases from J, the junction contained 5 bases not matched to a gene. The CDR3 sequence is 14 residues long. The CDR3 DNA reads TGTGCCAGCAGTCCTCGGACAGGGTACACTGAAGCTTTCTTT. It encodes CASSPRTGYTEAFF.

This sequence joins TRBV18 and TRBJ1-2; D gene ambiguous. CDR1 is KGHSH, CDR2 LQKENI, per germline. The CDR3 spans 19 residues. The V gene lost 5 bases and the J gene lost 0 bases, with 25 bases spanning the gap. The CDR3 sequence is CASSKNPPGGVRANYGYTF. DNA of the CDR3: TGTGCCAGCTCAAAAAACCCCCCAGGAGGAGTTAGAGCTAACTATGGCTACACCTTC. The full variable domain, rest sourced from reference TRBV18 and TRBJ1-2, is NAGVMQNPRHLVRRRGQEARLRCSPMKGHSHVYWYRQLPEEGLKFMVYLQKENIIDESGMPKERFSAEFPKEGPSILRIQQVVRGDSAAYFCASSKNPPGGVRANYGYTFGSGTRLTVV.

This chain uses TRBV21-1 with TRBJ2-1; no DNA check was done on the table's D call, TRBD1. TRBV21-1 is tagged as a pseudogene. The length of the CDR3 is 17 residues. CDR3 amino acids: CASSKEGVRDNYNEQFF. DNA for the CDR3: TGTGCCAGCAGCAAAGAAGGCGTCAGAGACAACTACAATGAGCAGTTCTTC.

The chain has TRBV28 and TRBJ1-4, with 7 bases lining up with TRBD1. Trimming removed 6 bases from V and 4 bases from J; junction bases left unmatched: 20. Germline CDR1 MDHEN, CDR2 SYDVKM. This CDR3 has 19 amino acids. DNA of the CDR3: TGTGCCAGCAGCCCATACCCGGGACAGAGGAACGCCTTTAATGAAAAACTGTTTTTT. This sequence encodes CASSPYPGQRNAFNEKLFF.

This chain uses TRBV9 with TRBJ2-1; a weak D match, TRBD1 (5 bases). Germline CDR1 reads SGDLS; CDR2 reads YYNGEE. The CDR3 is 15 amino acids. Trimming stripped 0 bases from V and 8 bases from J, with 15 bases between. CDR3 nucleotide sequence: TGTGCCAGCAGCGTAGTAGGGGTCGTTGAGGATGAGCAGTTCTTC. The encoded protein is CASSVVGVVEDEQFF.

In its sample, this clone was seen a few times. The chain is built from TRBV19 and TRBJ1-2; TRBD1 matches 7 bases. The CDR3 totals 14 residues. The germline CDR1 and CDR2 sequences are LNHDA and SQIVND (reference sequence). V shed 7 bases, J shed 4 bases, and the junction held 9 bases outside the gene matches. The chain's CDR3 is CASTNRGWGYGYTF. The CDR3 nucleotides are TGTGCCAGTACTAACAGGGGATGGGGCTATGGCTACACCTTC.

The chain joins TRBV5-1 to TRBJ2-2, with D possibly matching TRBD1 (5 bases). The CDR3 spans 14 residues. The germline CDR1 and CDR2 sequences are SGHRS and YFSETQ. Trimming removed 4 bases at V and 9 bases at J, with 16 bases between. Here the CDR3 DNA reads TGCGCCAGCAGCGTGGAGACAGCTCCTAGGGAGCTGTTTTTT. Residues: CASSVETAPRELFF.

This chain connects TRBV4-2 to TRBJ2-2, with no clear D. This CDR3 spans 17 amino acids. Germline V lookup: CDR1 LGHNA, CDR2 YNFKEQ. V was clipped by 0 bases and J by 0 bases, with 11 bases between them. The CDR3 sequence is CASSQDRQKANTGELFF. In DNA, the CDR3 is TGTGCCAGCAGCCAAGATCGGCAGAAAGCGAACACCGGGGAGCTGTTTTTT.

The chain recombines TRBV2 with TRBJ1-1; TRBD1 matches 7 bases. This CDR3 spans 14 amino acids. After removal of 7 bases from V and 1 base from J, the junction contained 6 bases not matched to a gene. Germline loops: CDR1 SNHLY, CDR2 FYNNEI. In DNA, the CDR3 is TGTGCCAGCATGAGGACAGGAAGGAACACTGAAGCTTTCTTT. It encodes CASMRTGRNTEAFF.

The gene calls are TRBV9 and TRBJ1-5; D is perhaps TRBD1 (6 bases). CDR3 length equals 16 residues. From germline, CDR1 is SGDLS and CDR2 YYNGEE. V dropped 3 bases and J dropped 1 base, with 14 bases sitting between them. The CDR3, as DNA: TGTGCCAGCAGCGACCAGGACAGTGAAAGCAATCAGCCCCAGCATTTT. It translates to CASSDQDSESNQPQHF.